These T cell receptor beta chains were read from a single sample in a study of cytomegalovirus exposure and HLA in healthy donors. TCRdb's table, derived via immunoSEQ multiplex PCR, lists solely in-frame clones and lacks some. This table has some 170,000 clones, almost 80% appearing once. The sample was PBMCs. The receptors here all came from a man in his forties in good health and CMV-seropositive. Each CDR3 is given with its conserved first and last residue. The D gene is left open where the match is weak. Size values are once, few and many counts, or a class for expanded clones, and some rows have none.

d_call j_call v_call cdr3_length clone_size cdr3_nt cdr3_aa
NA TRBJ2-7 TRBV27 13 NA TGTGCCAGCAGTTTATCCGTTAGATACGAGCAGTACTTC CASSLSVRYEQYF
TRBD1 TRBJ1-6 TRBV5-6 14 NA TGTGCCAGCAGCTCGGGACAGGGCGGTTCACCCCTCCACTTT CASSSGQGGSPLHF
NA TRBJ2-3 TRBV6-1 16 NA TGTGCCAGCAGTGAAGGGACTTACACTAGCACAGATACGCAGTATTTT CASSEGTYTSTDTQYF
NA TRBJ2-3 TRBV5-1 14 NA TGCGCCAGCAGCGCTAGTAGTGGGACAGATACGCAGTATTTT CASSASSGTDTQYF
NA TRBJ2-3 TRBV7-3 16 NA TGTGCCAGCAGCTTGGCAGGGGCTGGGGGCACAGATACGCAGTATTTT CASSLAGAGGTDTQYF
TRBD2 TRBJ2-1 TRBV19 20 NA TGTGCCAGTAGTATTTATCTTTTGGGGACTAGCGGGTTTAACTACAATGAGCAGTTCTTC CASSIYLLGTSGFNYNEQFF
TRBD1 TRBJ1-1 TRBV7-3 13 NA TGTGCCAGCAGCGTGACAGGGGCGGCTGAAGCTTTCTTT CASSVTGAAEAFF
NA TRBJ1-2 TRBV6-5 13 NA TGTGCCAGCAGTCAACCCCCGGGCTATGGCTACACCTTC CASSQPPGYGYTF
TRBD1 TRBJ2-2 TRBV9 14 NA TGTGCCAGCAGAGACAGGGTGAGCACCGGGGAGCTGTTTTTT CASRDRVSTGELFF
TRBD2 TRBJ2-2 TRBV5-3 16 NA TGTGCCAGAAGCTCGAGCGGGGGGATGAACACCGGGGAGCTGTTTTTT CARSSSGGMNTGELFF
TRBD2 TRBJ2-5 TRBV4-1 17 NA TGCGCCAGCAGCCAAGCCCCCCTAAAAAGCGGGATGCCCATGAGGTACTTC CASSQAPLKSGMPMRYF
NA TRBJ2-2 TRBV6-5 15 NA TGTGCCAGCAGGGCAACAGGGTCGAACACCGGGGAGCTGTTTTTT CASRATGSNTGELFF
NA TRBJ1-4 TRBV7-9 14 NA TGTGCCAGCAGCCAAAGACAGTCTAATGAAAAACTGTTTTTT CASSQRQSNEKLFF
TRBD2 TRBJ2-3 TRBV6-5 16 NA TGTGCCAGCAGTTACTCCGGCGGGAGGGCCTCAGATACGCAGTATTTT CASSYSGGRASDTQYF
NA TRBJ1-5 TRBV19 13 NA TGTGCCAGTAGTAAGGGGTTGGATCAGCCCCAGCATTTT CASSKGLDQPQHF
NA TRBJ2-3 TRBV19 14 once TGTGCCAGTAGTAATACAGGGAGAACAGATACGCAGTATTTT CASSNTGRTDTQYF
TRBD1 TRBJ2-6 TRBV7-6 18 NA TGTGCCAGCAGCCAGACAGGACAGGGGGCTTCTGGGGCCAACGTCCTGACTTTC CASSQTGQGASGANVLTF
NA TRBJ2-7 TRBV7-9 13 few TGTGCCAGCAGCGTCCTGCGGGCCTACGAGCAGTACTTC CASSVLRAYEQYF
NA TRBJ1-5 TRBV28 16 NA TGTGCCAGCACCAAGTCCCGGCTCCCACGGGATCAGCCCCAGCATTTT CASTKSRLPRDQPQHF
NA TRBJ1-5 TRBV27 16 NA TGTGCCAGCAGTCCACTGACAAGTTTGGGCAATCAGCCCCAGCATTTT CASSPLTSLGNQPQHF
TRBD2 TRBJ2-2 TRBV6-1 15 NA TGTGCCAGCAGTGAAGGCGGGAGAGACACCGGGGAGCTGTTTTTT CASSEGGRDTGELFF
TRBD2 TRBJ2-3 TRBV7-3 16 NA TGTGCCAGCAGCCCCTCCCCACTAGCGGGCACAGATACGCAGTATTTT CASSPSPLAGTDTQYF
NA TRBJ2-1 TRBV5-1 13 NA TGCGCCAGCAGCTTGGGACTCGACAATGAGCAGTTCTTC CASSLGLDNEQFF
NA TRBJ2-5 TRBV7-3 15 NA TGTGCCAGCAGCCCGGCGGGGAAAGAACAAGAGACCCAGTACTTC CASSPAGKEQETQYF
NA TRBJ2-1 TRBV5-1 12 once TGCGCCAGCAGCTGGCAGGGGGGTGAGCAGTTCTTC CASSWQGGEQFF
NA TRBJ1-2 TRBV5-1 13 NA TGCGCCAGCAGCTTCCGGGGTAACTATGGCTACACCTTC CASSFRGNYGYTF
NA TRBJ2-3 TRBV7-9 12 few TGTGCCAGCAGCTTAGATAGGGGAGGGCAGTATTTT CASSLDRGGQYF
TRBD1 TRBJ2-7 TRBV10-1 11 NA TGCGCCAGCACAGACAGGGGAGAGCAGTACTTC CASTDRGEQYF
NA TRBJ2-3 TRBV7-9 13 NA TGTGCCAGCAGATCCAGTGGGGAGGATACGCAGTATTTT CASRSSGEDTQYF
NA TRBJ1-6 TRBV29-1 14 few TGCAGCGTTATCCTTGGGGGCGAGGGTTCACCCCTCCACTTT CSVILGGEGSPLHF
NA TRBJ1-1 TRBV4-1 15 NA TGCGCCAGCAGCCGGTACAAGACGGGGGACACTGAAGCTTTCTTT CASSRYKTGDTEAFF
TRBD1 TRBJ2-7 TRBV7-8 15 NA TGTGCCAGCAGCTTAGTCGGGACAGGGGTCTACGAGCAGTACTTC CASSLVGTGVYEQYF
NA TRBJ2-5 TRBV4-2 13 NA TGTGCCAGCAGCCAAGATAGACAAGGGACCCAGTACTTC CASSQDRQGTQYF
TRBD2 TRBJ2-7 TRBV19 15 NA TGTGCCAGTAGTATAGACGGGAGGTCGGTCTACGAGCAGTACTTC CASSIDGRSVYEQYF
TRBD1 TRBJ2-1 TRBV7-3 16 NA TGTGCCAGCAGCCCTAACGGACAGGTCTCCTACAATGAGCAGTTCTTC CASSPNGQVSYNEQFF
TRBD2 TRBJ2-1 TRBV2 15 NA TGTGCCAGCAGTCTGACTAGCGGGAGTGGCTATGAGCAGTTCTTC CASSLTSGSGYEQFF
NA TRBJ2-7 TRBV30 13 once TGTGCCTGGAGTCCAGACAGCACCTACGAGCAGTACTTC CAWSPDSTYEQYF
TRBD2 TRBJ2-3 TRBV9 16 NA TGTGCCAGCAGCGTAGCTAGTGGGGGGGGTCATGATACGCAGTATTTT CASSVASGGGHDTQYF
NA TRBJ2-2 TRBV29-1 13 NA TGCAGCGTTGATCTTGCGAACACCGGGGAGCTGTTTTTT CSVDLANTGELFF
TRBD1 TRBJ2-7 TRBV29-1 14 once TGCAGCGTTGAACTTGGCAGGGGGACCTACGAGCAGTACTTC CSVELGRGTYEQYF
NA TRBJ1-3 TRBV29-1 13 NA TGCAGCGTGACAGTTGACTCTGGAAACACCATATATTTT CSVTVDSGNTIYF
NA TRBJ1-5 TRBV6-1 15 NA TGTGCCAGCAGCCGGGGTCTTCCGAGCAATCAGCCCCAGCATTTT CASSRGLPSNQPQHF
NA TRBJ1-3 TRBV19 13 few TGTGCCAGTAGTTGGGGGCCCGGAAACACCATATATTTT CASSWGPGNTIYF
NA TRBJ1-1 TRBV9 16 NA TGTGCCAGCAGCGTAGGCGGGGATGCGGTGAACACTGAAGCTTTCTTT CASSVGGDAVNTEAFF
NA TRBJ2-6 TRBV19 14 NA TGTGCCAGTAGTACCGCCACAGGGGCCAACGTCCTGACTTTC CASSTATGANVLTF
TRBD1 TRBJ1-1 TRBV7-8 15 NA TGTGCCAGCAGCTTGGACAGGGGCACGAACACTGAAGCTTTCTTT CASSLDRGTNTEAFF
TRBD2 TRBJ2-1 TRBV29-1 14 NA TGCAGCGTAGACTTAGCGGGAGGGCCGGGTGAGCAGTTCTTC CSVDLAGGPGEQFF
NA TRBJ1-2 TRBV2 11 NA TGTGCCAGCATGGCGGGATATGGCTACACCTTC CASMAGYGYTF
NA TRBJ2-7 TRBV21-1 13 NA TGTGCCAGGCCGGGACAGGGGGCAGGCGAGCAGTACTTC CARPGQGAGEQYF
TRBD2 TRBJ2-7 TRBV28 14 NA TGTGCCAGTGGGGGGGCTAGCGGGCGCTACGAGCAGTACTTC CASGGASGRYEQYF
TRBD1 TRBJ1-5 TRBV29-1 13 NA TGCAGCGTGGAGACAGGGTTTGGTCAGCCCCAGCATTTT CSVETGFGQPQHF